Reported below is one T cell receptor (beta chain). The antigen it binds to is not known. No base-level quality is on record; no much larger clone is a single base apart. This sample was sequenced with an Illumina NovaSeq 6000. Using 5'RACE with constant-segment primers, TCRalpha and TCRbeta cDNA libraries were constructed, with sample barcodes and unique molecular identifiers added in the process. Trizol reagent was used to extract RNA from every sample. Library amplification was performed in two PCR steps, and a second sample barcode and Illumina TruSeq adapters were introduced in the second step. Sequencing of the libraries was done on an Illumina NovaSeq, producing 2 x 150 bp paired-end reads. In the original analysis: Reads were demultiplexed and collapsed into UMI-guided consensus sequences with migec v1.2.7. Using mixcr v2.1.11, UMI consensuses were aligned to TRA and TRB V and J templates and then assembled into clonotypes. A clonotype was counted as expanded or contracted only when both edgeR and NoisET called the clonotype significant, with the noise models trained on biological replicates. For edgeR calls, the thresholds were a false discovery rate-adjusted p below 0.01 and a log2 fold-change of 1. As an exploratory analysis of dynamics, PCA with hierarchical clustering was applied to max-normalized trajectories of the 1000 most abundant clonotypes. Separately sequenced CD4+ and CD8+ repertoires were used to assign a CD4 or CD8 phenotype to each responding clone. TCRdb reprocessed the public reads (quality trimming at Q25 with fastp, clone calling with MiXCR) and kept in-frame beta chains. Every entry covers one CDR3 protein and lists the most common genes and DNA from its rows. These V and J calls originate from TCRdb's pipeline instead of the authors' own analysis. This sample gives around 53,000 distinct CDR3 sequences in total; 9.5% to 15% of them show up just once. The ten largest clones represent more than 20% of the sample.

Ficoll-Paque density gradient centrifugation was used to isolate PBMCs. These data belong to a study of T-cell memory formation after mild COVID-19 (dated by TCRdb to the early 2020s). Concerning the study at large: Most TCR sequence clusters were specific to one of the two donors. The cohort comprised two young, previously healthy adult volunteers, one female and one male. T-cell clones expanding and contracting after mild COVID-19 in a couple of donors were tracked by longitudinal TCRalpha and TCRbeta repertoire sequencing.

Broad study findings and their caveats: Contracting CD4+ clones were found mainly in CM and EM memory subsets, while CD8+ clones were enriched in EMRA. From day 15 to 85, contracting clones showed balanced CD4/CD8 phenotypes, whereas a second wave of clones that expanded from day 15 to 37 leaned towards CD4+. The study included only a couple of mild cases, and larger cohorts that include severe cases with pre-infection samples were judged to be necessary. The second-wave clones that peaked on day 37 were not confirmed to be SARS-CoV-2 specific. Some responding clones were detected in pre-infection memory, which suggested that pre-existing cross-reactive memory T cells had joined the SARS-CoV-2 response.

This TCR came from a man aged 18 to 35 who had mild COVID-19 (a few samples of this study predate the infection). The sample titles of this study are shuffled in the database, so cell type and time point are left out; the donor was told from shared clones. Sequenced input: PBMCs or a T cell subset sorted from them (not recorded which).

The CDR3 reads as follows: CATSDPGGAAGELFF. The nucleotide sequence reads as follows: TGTGCCACCAGTGATCCAGGGGGCGCCGCCGGGGAGCTGTTTTTT. The V gene is TRBV24-1 and the J gene is TRBJ2-2; 8 central bases correspond to TRBD1. CDR1 and CDR2 (KGHDR, SFDVKD) derive from the germline V gene. Taken from cysteine to phenylalanine, the CDR3 has 15 residues. Kept here is only the CDR3 DNA, which spans 45 bases and is read in frame from base 1. V loses 3 bases at its end and J loses 6 bases; junction bases beyond the gene matches: 5.